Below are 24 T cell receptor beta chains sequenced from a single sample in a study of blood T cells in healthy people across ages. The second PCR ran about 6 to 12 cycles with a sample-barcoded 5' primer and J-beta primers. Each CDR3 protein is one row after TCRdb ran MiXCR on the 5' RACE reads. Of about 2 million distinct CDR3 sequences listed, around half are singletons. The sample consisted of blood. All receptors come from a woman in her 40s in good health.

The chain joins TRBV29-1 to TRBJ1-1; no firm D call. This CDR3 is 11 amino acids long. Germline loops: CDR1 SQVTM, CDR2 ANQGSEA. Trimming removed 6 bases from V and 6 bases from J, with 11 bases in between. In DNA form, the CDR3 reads TGCAGCGTCTTCCCCGGGGCTGAAGCTTTCTTT. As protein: CSVFPGAEAFF.

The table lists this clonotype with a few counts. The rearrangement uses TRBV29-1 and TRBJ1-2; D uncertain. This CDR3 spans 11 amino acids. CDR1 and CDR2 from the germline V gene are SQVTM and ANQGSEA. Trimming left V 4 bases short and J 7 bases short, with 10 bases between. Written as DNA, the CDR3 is TGCAGCGTTGGGAGGGTAGGTGGCTACACCTTC. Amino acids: CSVGRVGGYTF. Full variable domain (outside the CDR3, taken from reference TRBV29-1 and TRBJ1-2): SAVISQKPSRDICQRGTSLTIQCQVDSQVTMMFWYRQQPGQSLTLIATANQGSEATYESGFVIDKFPISRPNLTFSTLTVSNMSPEDSSIYLCSVGRVGGYTFGSGTRLTVV.

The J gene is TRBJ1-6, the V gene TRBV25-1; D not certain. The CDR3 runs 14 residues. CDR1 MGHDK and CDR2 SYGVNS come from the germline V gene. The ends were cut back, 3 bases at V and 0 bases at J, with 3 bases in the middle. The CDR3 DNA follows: TGTGCCAGCAGTGAGATCTCCTATAATTCACCCCTCCACTTT. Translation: CASSEISYNSPLHF.

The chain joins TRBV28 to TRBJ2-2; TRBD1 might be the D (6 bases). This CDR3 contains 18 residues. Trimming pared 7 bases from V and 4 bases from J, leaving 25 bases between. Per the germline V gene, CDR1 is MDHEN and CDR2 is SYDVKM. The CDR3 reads CASIERPLAGDPTGELFF. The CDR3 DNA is TGTGCCAGCATCGAGCGGCCCCTAGCAGGGGACCCCACCGGGGAGCTGTTTTTT.

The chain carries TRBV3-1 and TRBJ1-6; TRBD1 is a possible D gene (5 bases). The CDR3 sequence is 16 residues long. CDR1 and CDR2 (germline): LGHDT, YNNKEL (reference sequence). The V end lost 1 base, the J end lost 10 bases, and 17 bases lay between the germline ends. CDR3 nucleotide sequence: TGTGCCAGCAGCCAAGGAATTTGGGGGTCGGGGTCACCCCTCCACTTT. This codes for CASSQGIWGSGSPLHF.

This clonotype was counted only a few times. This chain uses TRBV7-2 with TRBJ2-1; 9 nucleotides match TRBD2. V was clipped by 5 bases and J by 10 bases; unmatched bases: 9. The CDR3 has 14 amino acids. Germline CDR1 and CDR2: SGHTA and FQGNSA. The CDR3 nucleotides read TGTGCCAGCAGCCCCAGGGCCGGACTAGCGGAGCAGTTCTTC. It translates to CASSPRAGLAEQFF.

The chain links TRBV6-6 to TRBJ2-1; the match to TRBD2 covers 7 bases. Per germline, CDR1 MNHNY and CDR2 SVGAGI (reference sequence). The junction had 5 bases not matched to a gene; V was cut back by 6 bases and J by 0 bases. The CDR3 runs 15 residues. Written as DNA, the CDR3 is TGTGCCAGCAGCATGGGGGGGAGCTCCTACAATGAGCAGTTCTTC. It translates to CASSMGGSSYNEQFF.

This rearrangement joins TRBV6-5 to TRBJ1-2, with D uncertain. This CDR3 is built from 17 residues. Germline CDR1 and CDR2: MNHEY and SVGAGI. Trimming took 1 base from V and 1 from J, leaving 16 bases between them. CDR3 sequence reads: CASSYLVLTDNNYGYTF. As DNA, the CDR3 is TGTGCCAGCAGTTACTTGGTCCTGACGGATAATAACTATGGCTACACCTTC.

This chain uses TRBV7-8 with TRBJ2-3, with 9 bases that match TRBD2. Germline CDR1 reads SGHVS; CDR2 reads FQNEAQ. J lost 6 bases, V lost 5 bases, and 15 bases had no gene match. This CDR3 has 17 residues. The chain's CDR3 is CASSPRLAEGRGDTQYF. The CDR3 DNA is TGTGCCAGCAGCCCCCGACTAGCGGAAGGGAGAGGCGATACGCAGTATTTT.

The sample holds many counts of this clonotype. DNA for the CDR3: TGTGCCAGCAGTCGAGCGGGGATGAAAGAGACCCAGTACTTC. It yields the protein CASSRAGMKETQYF. The V call is TRBV27, the J call TRBJ2-5, with 7 bases lining up with TRBD2. The germline V gene encodes CDR1 MNHEY and CDR2 SMNVEV (reference sequence). The CDR3 totals 14 residues. Trimming at V came to 5 bases and at J to 3 bases, leaving 6 bases not matched to a gene.

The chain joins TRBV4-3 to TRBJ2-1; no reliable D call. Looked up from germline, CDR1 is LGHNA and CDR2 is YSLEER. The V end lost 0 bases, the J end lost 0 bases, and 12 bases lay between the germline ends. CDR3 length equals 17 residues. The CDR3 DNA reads TGCGCCAGCAGCCAAGATGTCCCGTGGAGCTCCTACAATGAGCAGTTCTTC. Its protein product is CASSQDVPWSSYNEQFF.

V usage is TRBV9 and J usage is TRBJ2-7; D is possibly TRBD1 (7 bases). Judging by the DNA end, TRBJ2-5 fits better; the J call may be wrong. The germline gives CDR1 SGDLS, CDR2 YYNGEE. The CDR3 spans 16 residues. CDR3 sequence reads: CASSVGQTGRWETQYF. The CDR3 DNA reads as TGTGCCAGCAGCGTAGGGCAGACAGGGAGGTGGGAGACCCAGTACTTC.

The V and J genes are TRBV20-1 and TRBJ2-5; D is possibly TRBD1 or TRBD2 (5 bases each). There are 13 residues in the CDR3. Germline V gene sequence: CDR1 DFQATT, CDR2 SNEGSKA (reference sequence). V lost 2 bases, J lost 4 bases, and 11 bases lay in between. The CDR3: CSARRSGRETQYF. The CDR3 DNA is TGCAGTGCTAGACGCTCAGGGAGAGAGACCCAGTACTTC.

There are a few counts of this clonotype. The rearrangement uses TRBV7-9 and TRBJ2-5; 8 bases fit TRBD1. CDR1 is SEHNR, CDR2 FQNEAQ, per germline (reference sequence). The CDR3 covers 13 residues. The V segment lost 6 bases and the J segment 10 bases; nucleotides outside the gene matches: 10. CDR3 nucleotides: TGTGCCAGCAGACAGGGGGGCCACTCCGGCCAGTACTTC. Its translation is CASRQGGHSGQYF. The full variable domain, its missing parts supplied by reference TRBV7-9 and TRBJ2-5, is DTGVSQNPRHKITKRGQNVTFRCDPISEHNRLYWYRQTLGQGPEFLTYFQNEAQLEKSRLLSDRFSAERPKGSFSTLEIQRTEQGDSAMYLCASRQGGHSGQYFGPGTRLLVL.

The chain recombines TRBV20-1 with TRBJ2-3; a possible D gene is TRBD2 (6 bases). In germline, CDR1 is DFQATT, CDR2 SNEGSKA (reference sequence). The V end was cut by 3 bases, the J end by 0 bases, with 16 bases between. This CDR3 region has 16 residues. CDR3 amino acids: CSASFKERASTDTQYF. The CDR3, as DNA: TGCAGTGCTAGTTTTAAGGAGCGGGCAAGCACAGATACGCAGTATTTT.

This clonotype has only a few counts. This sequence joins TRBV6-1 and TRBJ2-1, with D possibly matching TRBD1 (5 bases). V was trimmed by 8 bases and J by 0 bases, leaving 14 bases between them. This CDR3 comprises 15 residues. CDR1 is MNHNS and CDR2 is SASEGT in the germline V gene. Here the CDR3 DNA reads TGTGCCAGCCGGCAGGGCCTAAGCTCCTACAATGAGCAGTTCTTC. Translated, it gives CASRQGLSSYNEQFF.

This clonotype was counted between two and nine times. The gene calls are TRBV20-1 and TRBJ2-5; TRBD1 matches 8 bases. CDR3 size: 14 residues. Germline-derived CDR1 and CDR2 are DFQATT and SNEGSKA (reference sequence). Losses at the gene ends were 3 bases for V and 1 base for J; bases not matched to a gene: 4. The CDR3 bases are TGCAGTGCTAGGACAGGGGACTCCCAAGAGACCCAGTACTTC. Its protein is CSARTGDSQETQYF.

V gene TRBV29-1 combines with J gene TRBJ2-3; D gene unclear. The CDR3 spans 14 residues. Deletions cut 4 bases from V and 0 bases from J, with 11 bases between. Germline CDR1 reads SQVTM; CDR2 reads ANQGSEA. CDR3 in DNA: TGCAGCGTTGGAGGTGGGATAAGCACAGATACGCAGTATTTT. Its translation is CSVGGGISTDTQYF.

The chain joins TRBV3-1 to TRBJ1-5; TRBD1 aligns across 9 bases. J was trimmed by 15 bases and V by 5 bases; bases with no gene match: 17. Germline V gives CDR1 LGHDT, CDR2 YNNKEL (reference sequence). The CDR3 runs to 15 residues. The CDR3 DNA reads TGTGCCAGCAGCGGAGGGACAGGGCCCAAAAGGACCTGGCATTTT. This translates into CASSGGTGPKRTWHF.

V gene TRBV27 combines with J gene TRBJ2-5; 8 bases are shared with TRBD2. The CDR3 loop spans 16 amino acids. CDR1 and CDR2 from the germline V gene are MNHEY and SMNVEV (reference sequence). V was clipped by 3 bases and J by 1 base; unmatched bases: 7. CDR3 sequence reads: CASSLTGGPGQETQYF. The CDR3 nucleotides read TGTGCCAGCAGTTTGACGGGGGGGCCGGGCCAAGAGACCCAGTACTTC.

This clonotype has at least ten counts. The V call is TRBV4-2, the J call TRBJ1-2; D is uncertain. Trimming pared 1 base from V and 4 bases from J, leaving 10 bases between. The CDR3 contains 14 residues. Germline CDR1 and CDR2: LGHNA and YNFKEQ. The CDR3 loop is CASSQGLESYGYTF. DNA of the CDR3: TGTGCCAGCAGCCAAGGGTTGGAGAGCTATGGCTACACCTTC.

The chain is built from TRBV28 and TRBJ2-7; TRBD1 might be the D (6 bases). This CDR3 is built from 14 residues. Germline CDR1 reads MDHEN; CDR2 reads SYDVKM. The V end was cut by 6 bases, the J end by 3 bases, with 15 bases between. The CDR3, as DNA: TGTGCCAGCAGCCTCCGGGACACCCTCTACGAGCAGTACTTC. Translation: CASSLRDTLYEQYF.

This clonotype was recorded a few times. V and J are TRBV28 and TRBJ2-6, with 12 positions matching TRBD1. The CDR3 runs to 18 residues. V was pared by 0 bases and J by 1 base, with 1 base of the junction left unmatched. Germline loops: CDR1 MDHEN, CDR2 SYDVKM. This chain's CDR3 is CASSLWGQGASGANVLTF. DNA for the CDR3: TGTGCCAGCAGTTTATGGGGACAGGGGGCGTCTGGGGCCAACGTCCTGACTTTC.

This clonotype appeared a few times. The CDR3 here is CASSFAESSYEQYF. CDR3 coding DNA: TGTGCCAGCAGTTTCGCGGAGAGCTCCTACGAGCAGTACTTC. V is TRBV27 and J is TRBJ2-7; D unclear. The CDR3 is 14 amino acids. The germline V gene has CDR1 MNHEY and CDR2 SMNVEV (reference sequence). Between the trimmed V and J ends, which lost 3 bases and 0 bases, there was a span of 9 bases.